Below, 22 T cell receptor beta chains from the same sample are listed, as sequenced in a study of shared clonotypes between healthy human individuals. The repertoire was sequenced with immunoSEQ multiplex PCR; TCRdb's copy has only in-frame clones and lacks some. The table lists millions of clones, more than 90% of them singletons. Sequencing input: naive CD4+ T cells sorted from blood. The subset was: CD45RA+ positively selected. These receptors originate from a man between 18 and 29 years old in good health.

This clone has only one observation. V gene TRBV18 combines with J gene TRBJ1-5; 7 bases align to TRBD1. V was clipped by 4 bases and J by 6 bases; unmatched bases: 6. The CDR3 is made up of 14 amino acids. Germline-derived CDR1 and CDR2 are KGHSH and LQKENI. CDR3 region: CASSLTGAPQPQHF. The CDR3 coding sequence is TGTGCCAGCTCACTAACAGGGGCCCCTCAGCCCCAGCATTTT.

The genes are TRBV11-3 and TRBJ1-4, with 7 nucleotides matching TRBD1. The trim removed 3 bases at V and 2 bases at J, leaving 9 bases unmatched. The CDR3 is made up of 17 amino acids. Per the germline V gene, CDR1 is SGHNT and CDR2 is YENEEA. This chain's CDR3 is CASSFRGVDSTNEKLFF. The CDR3 DNA reads TGTGCCAGCAGCTTCAGGGGGGTGGACAGTACTAATGAAAAACTGTTTTTT.

The chain uses TRBV5-1 and TRBJ2-3, with 11 bases identical to TRBD2. Germline V gene lookup returns CDR1 SGHRS and CDR2 YFSETQ. The CDR3 extends over 16 amino acids. The V gene end was trimmed by 3 bases and the J gene end by 0 bases; junction bases not matched to a gene: 3. In DNA, the CDR3 is TGCGCCAGCAGCTCCCTAGCGGGGGGTAGCACAGATACGCAGTATTTT. Translated, it gives CASSSLAGGSTDTQYF.

This chain links TRBV6-5 with TRBJ2-3; D gene uncertain. The CDR3 consists of 12 residues. V lost 8 bases to trimming and J lost 5 bases, with 11 bases between them. Germline V lookup: CDR1 MNHEY, CDR2 SVGAGI. The DNA for the CDR3 is TGTGCCAGCCGGTCATTGGGAGATACGCAGTATTTT. As protein: CASRSLGDTQYF.

This clone was recorded only once. This chain links TRBV5-6 with TRBJ2-7, with 7 bases aligning to TRBD2. The J segment lost 2 bases and the V segment lost 6 bases, leaving 8 bases of the junction unmatched. The CDR3 is made up of 14 amino acids. The V gene's germline CDR1 is SGHDT and CDR2 YYEEEE. CDR3 sequence reads: CASNPGGPTYEQYF. The CDR3, as DNA: TGTGCCAGCAATCCGGGGGGTCCCACCTACGAGCAGTACTTC.

The CDR3 region is CASSLGQGLVYEQYF. The CDR3 coding sequence is TGTGCCAGCAGCTTAGGACAGGGCCTAGTTTACGAGCAGTACTTC. The rearrangement links TRBV7-2 to TRBJ2-7; 7 bases align to TRBD1. The ends lost 1 base at V and 4 bases at J; junction bases unmatched: 7. The CDR3 consists of 15 residues. The germline V gene encodes CDR1 SGHTA and CDR2 FQGNSA.

J is TRBJ1-4 and V is TRBV4-3; D is possibly TRBD1 (6 bases). Germline CDR1 LGHNA, CDR2 YSLEER. V shed 0 bases and J shed 6 bases, with 14 bases lying between them. The CDR3 totals 16 residues. The chain's CDR3 is CASSQDRPGGHEKLFF. The CDR3 bases are TGCGCCAGCAGCCAAGATCGTCCCGGGGGCCATGAAAAACTGTTTTTT.

V is TRBV6-1 and J is TRBJ1-4, with 8 bases that match TRBD1. Germline V gives CDR1 MNHNS, CDR2 SASEGT. This CDR3 is built from 17 residues. J lost 7 bases, V lost 6 bases, and 16 bases had no gene match. CDR3 in amino acids: CASRERIGQGWGEKLFF. The DNA for the CDR3 is TGTGCCAGCAGAGAACGAATAGGACAGGGCTGGGGTGAAAAACTGTTTTTT.

About this clone itself: Other DNA sequences in this sample translate to the same CDR3. This chain links TRBV7-9 with TRBJ1-3; no definite D call. This CDR3 is built from 14 residues. CDR1 is SEHNR and CDR2 is FQNEAQ in the germline V gene (reference sequence). The V gene lost 5 bases and the J gene lost 2 bases, with 10 bases spanning the gap. Here the CDR3 reads CASSLSGAGNTIYF. CDR3 nucleotides: TGTGCCAGCAGCCTCTCCGGGGCTGGAAACACCATATATTTT.

The chain combines TRBV4-1 with TRBJ1-4, with D possibly being TRBD1 (5 bases). The V end was cut by 3 bases, the J end by 7 bases, with 15 bases between. Germline V gives CDR1 MGHRA, CDR2 YSYEKL. The CDR3 runs 15 residues. CDR3 residues: CASSQEDTVGEKLFF. CDR3 bases: TGCGCCAGCAGCCAGGAGGACACAGTGGGTGAAAAACTGTTTTTT.

The chain links TRBV5-6 to TRBJ2-3; TRBD2 matches 7 bases. CDR1 is SGHDT, CDR2 YYEEEE, per germline. V was clipped by 8 bases and J by 2 bases; unmatched bases: 11. The CDR3 loop spans 15 amino acids. As DNA, the CDR3 is TGTGCCAGGGGCTTTAGGCGGGGGTACACAGATACGCAGTATTTT. It yields the protein CARGFRRGYTDTQYF.

The rearrangement uses TRBV21-1 and TRBJ2-1; the table's D call of TRBD2 was not tested on the DNA. TRBV21-1 is a recognized pseudogene. This CDR3 is 18 amino acids long. The chain's CDR3 is CASILRWGEASSYNEQFF. The CDR3 DNA sequence: TGTGCCAGCATCCTAAGGTGGGGGGAGGCCTCTTCCTACAATGAGCAGTTCTTC.

V gene TRBV6-6 combines with J gene TRBJ2-7, with D possibly TRBD1 on 5 matching bases. Looked up from germline, CDR1 is MNHNY and CDR2 is SVGAGI (reference sequence). Trimming stripped 2 bases from V and 2 bases from J, with 16 bases between. The CDR3 contains 16 residues. The CDR3 nucleotides read TGTGCCAGCAGTTACAATCCCAGGGATAATACCTACGAGCAGTACTTC. Encoded protein: CASSYNPRDNTYEQYF.

This chain connects TRBV4-1 to TRBJ1-5; D remains unclear. Trimming pared 4 bases from V and 0 bases from J, leaving 7 bases between. This CDR3 spans 14 amino acids. Per germline, CDR1 MGHRA and CDR2 YSYEKL. The CDR3 loop is CASSPSFSNQPQHF. CDR3 DNA sequence: TGCGCCAGCAGCCCAAGCTTTAGCAATCAGCCCCAGCATTTT.

J is TRBJ1-3 and V is TRBV7-3, with D unclear. The V and J ends lost 5 bases and 2 bases respectively, with 13 bases between them. The CDR3 sequence is 15 residues long. Germline loops: CDR1 SGHTA, CDR2 FQGTGA. As DNA, the CDR3 is TGTGCCAGCAGCCAGGACGACCTGCCTGGAAACACCATATATTTT. It is translated as CASSQDDLPGNTIYF. The variable domain in full, with the rest retrieved from reference TRBV7-3 and TRBJ1-3, is GAGVSQTPSNKVTEKGKYVELRCDPISGHTALYWYRQSLGQGPEFLIYFQGTGAADDSGLPNDRFFAVRPEGSVSTLKIQRTERGDSAVYLCASSQDDLPGNTIYFGEGSWLTVV.

The chain couples TRBV4-2 to TRBJ2-7; TRBD1 might be the D (6 bases). From germline, CDR1 is LGHNA and CDR2 YNFKEQ. V was pared by 0 bases and J by 6 bases, with 12 bases between. The CDR3 is 14 residues long. CDR3 sequence reads: CASSQDGGVAEQYF. For the CDR3, the DNA is TGTGCCAGCAGCCAAGATGGGGGCGTTGCCGAGCAGTACTTC.

The DNA of the CDR3 is TGTGCCAGTAGTCCGCGGACAACCGATAATTCACCCCTCCACTTT. Translated: CASSPRTTDNSPLHF. The chain has TRBV19 and TRBJ1-6; tentatively, D is TRBD1 (5 bases). V gave up 5 bases and J gave up 5 bases, with 13 bases separating them. There are 15 residues in the CDR3. CDR1 is LNHDA and CDR2 is SQIVND in the germline V gene (reference sequence).

This clone came up once. The genes are TRBV6-5 and TRBJ1-2; unclear D gene. The germline gives CDR1 MNHEY, CDR2 SVGAGI. V lost 0 bases and J 4 bases, leaving 9 bases between the germline ends. CDR3 length equals 14 residues. This CDR3 reads CASSYSHDAYGYTF. The CDR3 region has the DNA TGTGCCAGCAGTTACTCGCACGACGCCTATGGCTACACCTTC.

The rearrangement uses TRBV5-1 and TRBJ1-1; D is possibly TRBD1 (6 bases). CDR1 and CDR2 (germline): SGHRS, YFSETQ. Trimming shortened V by 4 bases and J by 5 bases, and 12 bases separated the two germline ends. CDR3 length equals 13 residues. The chain's CDR3 is CASSLTGLTEAFF. In DNA form, the CDR3 reads TGCGCCAGCAGCCTAACAGGGCTGACTGAAGCTTTCTTT.

Of note for this clone: The identical CDR3 is also encoded by other nucleotide sequences in the sample. This sequence joins TRBV9 and TRBJ1-3; no clear D. The CDR3 is made up of 14 amino acids. CDR1 is SGDLS and CDR2 is YYNGEE in the germline V gene. V was trimmed by 2 bases and J by 3 bases, leaving 9 bases between them. CDR3 nucleotide sequence: TGTGCCAGCAGCGTTGCAAGGGATGGAAACACCATATATTTT. This translates into CASSVARDGNTIYF.

Worth noting for this clone: Other nucleotide sequences in the sample specify the same CDR3. The rearrangement links TRBV9 to TRBJ2-7, with D possibly matching TRBD1 (6 bases). V lost 0 bases, J lost 2 bases, and 12 bases lay in between. The CDR3 has 15 residues. Germline V gives CDR1 SGDLS, CDR2 YYNGEE. The DNA of the CDR3 is TGTGCCAGCAGCGTAGGCCCAGGGGAGACCTACGAGCAGTACTTC. Protein product: CASSVGPGETYEQYF.

This clone has just one count. This rearrangement joins TRBV19 to TRBJ1-2; TRBD1 matches at 9 bases. Germline V CDR1 and CDR2: LNHDA, SQIVND (reference sequence). The trim removed 9 bases at V and 3 bases at J, leaving 8 bases unmatched. This CDR3 spans 14 amino acids. The CDR3: CASLDRGKYYGYTF. CDR3 in DNA: TGTGCCAGCTTGGACAGGGGTAAATACTATGGCTACACCTTC.